The rows below give T cell receptor beta chains drawn from one sample of a study of shared clonotypes between healthy human individuals. TCRdb keeps only in-frame clones here, not all; method: immunoSEQ multiplex PCR. The sample contains over 750,000 clones, 96% of which appear only once. The material sequenced was naive CD8+ T cells sorted from blood. Every receptor here comes from a man aged 30-40 years in good health. Both conserved end residues are part of each CDR3. The D gene is left open where the match is weak. Clone size is not always given. Where it is, it says once, few, many or a class for expanded clones.

j_call d_call clone_size v_call cdr3_aa cdr3_nt
TRBJ2-3 TRBD2 . TRBV30 CAWSVLAASGDTQYF TGTGCCTGGAGTGTACTAGCGGCTTCGGGGGATACGCAGTATTTT
TRBJ2-7 . . TRBV19 CASSIGVHQYF TGTGCCAGTAGTATAGGGGTACATCAGTACTTC
TRBJ2-1 TRBD1 . TRBV12-5 CASGGQGMNEQFF TGTGCTAGTGGTGGACAGGGGATGAATGAGCAGTTCTTC
TRBJ2-1 TRBD2 . TRBV5-1 CASSFQRDSYNEQFF TGCGCCAGCAGCTTCCAGCGGGACTCCTACAATGAGCAGTTCTTC
TRBJ2-2 . . TRBV27 CASSGQIWSAGTGAEDTGELFF TGTGCCAGCAGTGGCCAAATTTGGTCGGCGGGAACGGGGGCCGAGGACACCGGGGAGCTGTTTTTT
TRBJ2-7 . . TRBV28 CASTAPRQADEQYF TGTGCCAGCACAGCACCGAGGCAGGCCGACGAGCAGTACTTC
TRBJ2-7 . . TRBV15 CATSREQGLEQYF TGTGCCACCAGCAGAGAGCAGGGCTTGGAGCAGTACTTC
TRBJ2-7 . . TRBV11-2 CASSAGAAGATYEQYF TGTGCCAGCAGTGCCGGGGCAGCGGGCGCTACCTACGAGCAGTACTTC
TRBJ1-2 . . TRBV5-1 CASSLEGGSYGYTF TGCGCCAGCAGCTTGGAAGGCGGATCCTATGGCTACACCTTC
TRBJ2-1 . . TRBV6-4 CASSENDYEQFF TGTGCCAGCAGTGAGAACGATTATGAGCAGTTCTTC
TRBJ2-3 . . TRBV30 CAWEPGASQDTQYF TGTGCCTGGGAACCAGGGGCGAGTCAAGATACGCAGTATTTT
TRBJ2-1 TRBD2 . TRBV25-1 CASSELGGTRTHNEQFF TGTGCCAGCAGTGAATTAGGCGGGACTAGAACCCACAATGAGCAGTTCTTC
TRBJ1-1 . . TRBV5-1 CASSLGVGWDTEAFF TGCGCCAGCAGCTTGGGGGTCGGTTGGGACACTGAAGCTTTCTTT
TRBJ2-3 . once TRBV7-9 CASSVGASQYF TGTGCCAGCAGCGTCGGGGCCTCGCAGTATTTT
TRBJ1-5 . . TRBV10-3 CASAIGGNQPQHF TGTGCCTCGGCTATAGGCGGGAATCAGCCCCAGCATTTT
TRBJ2-7 TRBD2 . TRBV27 CASSFAGGPYEQYF TGTGCCAGCAGTTTTGCGGGAGGACCATACGAGCAGTACTTC
TRBJ2-1 . . TRBV6-6 CASTSYTYNEQFF TGTGCCAGCACCTCCTACACCTACAATGAGCAGTTCTTC
TRBJ2-7 . . TRBV7-5 CVRSLVRMREQYF TGTGTCAGAAGCTTAGTCAGGATGAGGGAGCAGTACTTC
TRBJ2-1 . . TRBV7-6 CASSPKAGTSSYNEQFF TGTGCCAGCAGCCCGAAGGCGGGAACGAGCTCCTACAATGAGCAGTTCTTC
TRBJ2-7 . . TRBV29-1 CSVEQGNSYEQYF TGCAGCGTTGAGCAGGGTAACTCCTACGAGCAGTACTTC
TRBJ2-7 TRBD2 . TRBV6-6 CASSYSPVAGGVEQYF TGTGCCAGCAGTTACTCGCCAGTAGCGGGAGGTGTGGAGCAGTACTTC
TRBJ2-7 . . TRBV20-1 CSANEQYF TGCAGTGCCAACGAGCAGTACTTC
TRBJ2-7 TRBD2 once TRBV9 CASSARPAGGPEQYF TGTGCCAGCAGCGCCAGGCCAGCGGGAGGTCCCGAGCAGTACTTC